The T cell receptor (beta chain) described here comes from a study of blood T cell repertoires in COVID-19 (dated by TCRdb to 2020 to 2022). Some background on the complete study: Collaborator samples came from the United States, Italy and Spain and covered acute and convalescent phases of COVID-19. The prospective study material was composed of cDNA or gDNA derived from T cells, B-cell-depleted T cells, or PBMCs. The dataset comprised deeply sampled blood TCRbeta repertoires from subjects exposed to, actively infected with, or recovered from COVID-19. The repertoires were released in a freely available public database intended as a resource for research on the immune response to SARS-CoV-2. Samples were obtained from the ongoing ImmuneRACE study (first 160 participants) and from 1,200 or so subjects provided by 6 global collaborators. The sample metadata nearly always contained a de-identified subject ID, COVID-19 status, age in years and sex. HLA class I and class II types, where available, came from metadata supplied by the sample provider rather than from assay-based typing.

General conclusions and limits of the study: The quantity of clinical and demographic metadata differed by source and by participant and was supplied without curation.

The immunoSEQ Assay, a bias-controlled multiplex PCR, was used to amplify TCRbeta CDR3 regions from genomic DNA. In the source study's methods: The number of nucleated cells in each sample was estimated by amplification of reference gene primers within the assay. To quantify the absolute abundance of each unique TCRbeta CDR3 rearrangement, sequence reads were collapsed and filtered. For each sample, productive Simpson clonality was calculated as the square root of Simpson's diversity index over productive rearrangements. Entries here come from immuneACCESS through TCRdb and include only in-frame sequences with V and J called. Some clones fail to appear in such tables; in the studies checked, an unresolved V gene covers under half of the shortfall, and the cause of the remainder is unknown. V, J and clone size reflect that table, while D and trimming were determined from the DNA. Present in this sample are some 48,000 clones, around 80% of which were seen just once. About 40% of the sample is in the top ten clones.

CDR1 and CDR2 (SGHTA, FQGNSA) derive from the germline V gene. The CDR3 holds 15 amino acids from the cysteine to the phenylalanine. Kept here is only the CDR3 DNA, which spans 45 bases and is read in frame from base 1. Trimming takes 5 bases off V and 1 base off J; junction bases not matched to a gene: 6. The collaborating institutions used their own protocols to collect whole blood in K2EDTA tubes. For TCRbeta analysis, collaborators shipped samples as frozen whole blood, isolated PBMCs, or DNA extracted from either of those sample types. Comment on this clone: No antigen is known for it. There are no base qualities to consult, and no much larger clone falls within one base.

Sequencing used peripheral blood. This TCR was sampled from a human donor in a cohort sampled during active COVID-19. The sequence joins TRBV7-2 to TRBJ2-3, and 7 junction bases match TRBD2. Here is the DNA: TGTGCCAGCAGCCCTCAAGCGGGGCGCACAGATACGCAGTATTTT. The resulting protein is CASSPQAGRTDTQYF.